This T cell receptor (beta chain) came from a study of cytomegalovirus exposure and HLA in healthy donors. This PCR relied on a set of 60 Vbeta primers and 13 Jbeta primers. The table came from immunoSEQ multiplex PCR; TCRdb's copy has only in-frame clones and leaves some out. The sample lists 150,000 to 200,000 clones; about four fifths were seen once. Note on this clone: Its antigen is undetermined.

General study results and limits: Later, an analysis found that common viral pathogens appeared to be linked with several of the most significant clusters. There were about 160 TCR beta chains listed as cytomegalovirus-associated.

CDR1 GTSNPN and CDR2 SVGIG come from the germline V gene (reference sequence). The CDR3 is 14 residues long. V dropped 4 bases and J dropped 0 bases, with 10 bases sitting between them. The V gene is TRBV30, the J gene TRBJ1-5, with no clear D. Sequenced input: PBMCs. This TCR was sampled from a woman between 40 and 55 years old in good health and CMV-seronegative. The CDR3 bases are TGTGCCTGGACCCCCGCACATAGCAATCAGCCCCAGCATTTT. Translation: CAWTPAHSNQPQHF.